This entry lists 2 T cell receptor beta chains sequenced from one sample in a study of regulatory T cells in long-lasting Graves disease listed by TCRdb under 2021. Library prep was done by multiplex PCR. Sequenced using an Illumina HiSeq 4000. CDR3 regions were amplified by Arm-PCR with iRepertoire HTBI primers to construct TCR beta libraries. Starting from the raw public reads, TCRdb applied fastp trimming at Q25, assembled clones with MiXCR and retained in-frame beta chains. CDR3 protein sequences are deduplicated, and each keeps its most common genes and DNA. The sample table shows 200,000 to 250,000 distinct CDR3 sequences, and roughly a fifth are seen once. About an eighth of the sample comes from the top ten. Explained via the paper, the time point label denotes: newly diagnosed GD, antithyroid drugs for less than 3 months. For both TCR sequencing and RNA sequencing, RNA was extracted from PBMCs in TRIzol.

These data also formed part of another study, on T cells in Graves' hyperthyroidism and ophthalmopathy.

The starting material was peripheral blood mononuclear cells (PBMCs), obtained at new diagnosis, from a patient treated with antithyroid drugs. The receptors derive from a woman under 40 with Graves disease. Donor details come from another sample of the same person, matched by shared clones.

The sample holds many counts of this clonotype. This rearrangement joins TRBV20-1 to TRBJ2-3; D is possibly TRBD2 (6 bases). V was trimmed by 5 bases and J by 8 bases, leaving 17 bases between them. The CDR3 spans 13 residues. Germline V gives CDR1 DFQATT, CDR2 SNEGSKA (reference sequence). CDR3 DNA sequence: TGCAGTGCTCCCCGGGCTACGGGACTTACGCAGTATTTT. Amino acids: CSAPRATGLTQYF.

This clonotype has at least ten counts. J is TRBJ1-1 and V is TRBV11-2; D ambiguous. CDR1 and CDR2 (germline): SGHAT, FQNNGV. This CDR3 is built from 14 residues. Trimming left V 1 base short and J 6 bases short, with 12 bases between. For the CDR3, the DNA is TGTGCCAGCAGCTTAGGTGCCCCGACGGCTGAAGCTTTCTTT. Its protein is CASSLGAPTAEAFF.